These T cell receptor beta chains were read from a single sample in a study of blood T cell repertoires in COVID-19. The assay was immunoSEQ multiplex PCR, and TCRdb's table has in-frame clones only and misses some. Altogether 120,000 or so clones are present, around 89% being singletons, with the ten largest covering around 3.2%. The sample consisted of peripheral blood. The source of these receptors is a woman aged 50 to 60 with acute or convalescent COVID-19. CDR3s include the opening cysteine and the closing phenylalanine or tryptophan. The D gene is left open where the match is weak. Part of the rows lack a size; the others show once, few, many or a class for expanded clones.

d_gene	abundance	v_gene	j_gene	CDR3aa	CDR3nt
-	-	TRBV19	TRBJ2-3	CASSIDLRRQGRGVAQYF	TGTGCCAGTAGTATAGATCTCAGGCGACAGGGCAGGGGGGTGGCGCAGTATTTT
TRBD2	-	TRBV11-2	TRBJ2-1	CASSLGGTSGFNEQFF	TGTGCCAGCAGCTTAGGGGGGACTAGCGGTTTCAATGAGCAGTTCTTC
TRBD2	-	TRBV5-4	TRBJ2-1	CASSLGLEVEQFF	TGTGCCAGCAGCTTAGGACTAGAAGTCGAGCAGTTCTTC
-	-	TRBV11-2	TRBJ2-1	CASSLEEGEYNEQFF	TGTGCCAGCAGCTTAGAAGAGGGAGAGTACAATGAGCAGTTCTTC
TRBD1	-	TRBV2	TRBJ2-1	CASRGGTGGYNEQFF	TGTGCCAGCAGGGGCGGGACAGGGGGTTACAATGAGCAGTTCTTC
TRBD2	-	TRBV28	TRBJ2-1	CASSFSGRALDEQFF	TGTGCCAGCAGTTTTTCCGGGAGGGCACTGGATGAGCAGTTCTTC
-	-	TRBV7-6	TRBJ2-3	CASSRGPDLTDTQYF	TGTGCCAGCTCCCGGGGTCCAGATCTCACAGATACGCAGTATTTT
-	-	TRBV6-1	TRBJ2-1	CASSEAGGLAQSSYNEQFF	TGTGCCAGCAGTGAAGCGGGTGGCCTAGCGCAAAGCTCCTACAATGAGCAGTTCTTC
TRBD2	-	TRBV29-1	TRBJ2-7	CSVHGTSGSYEQYF	TGCAGCGTCCACGGGACTAGCGGGAGCTACGAGCAGTACTTC
-	-	TRBV7-9	TRBJ2-1	CASSFVENRNEQFF	TGTGCCAGCAGCTTCGTCGAGAACAGGAATGAGCAGTTCTTC
-	-	TRBV24-1	TRBJ1-6	CATSDGGPRGSPLHF	TGTGCCACCAGTGATGGAGGCCCCCGCGGTTCACCCCTCCACTTT
TRBD2	many	TRBV24-1	TRBJ2-1	CATAYSSGRGEQFF	TGTGCCACCGCCTATTCTAGCGGGAGGGGTGAGCAGTTCTTC
TRBD1	few	TRBV29-1	TRBJ2-5	CSVDPGQGVQTQYF	TGCAGCGTTGATCCGGGACAGGGGGTTCAGACCCAGTACTTC
-	-	TRBV24-1	TRBJ1-4	CATSDGRVNEKLFF	TGTGCCACCAGTGATGGCAGGGTTAATGAAAAACTGTTTTTT
TRBD2	-	TRBV11-1	TRBJ2-1	CASSLGSLAGINEQFF	TGTGCCAGCAGCTTAGGTTCCCTAGCGGGGATCAATGAGCAGTTCTTC
TRBD2	-	TRBV19	TRBJ2-7	CASSIGTAGGPYEQYF	TGTGCCAGTAGTATAGGGACAGCGGGAGGCCCCTACGAGCAGTACTTC
TRBD1	once	TRBV7-9	TRBJ2-4	CASSFPGQGALAKNIQYF	TGTGCCAGCAGCTTTCCCGGACAGGGGGCGTTAGCCAAAAACATTCAGTACTTC
-	-	TRBV21-1	TRBJ2-6	CASSKGGGTGANVLTF	TGTGCCAGCAGCAAGGGCGGAGGGACTGGGGCCAACGTCCTGACTTTC
TRBD2	-	TRBV7-6	TRBJ2-2	CASSSGGWDGGYTGELFF	TGTGCCAGCAGCTCCGGGGGGTGGGACGGCGGATACACCGGGGAGCTGTTTTTT
TRBD1	-	TRBV4-2	TRBJ1-5	CASSQERRGHQPQHF	TGTGCCAGCAGCCAGGAGCGCAGGGGGCATCAGCCCCAGCATTTT
TRBD1	-	TRBV29-1	TRBJ2-5	CSVSGTGGYQETQYF	TGCAGCGTTTCCGGGACAGGGGGCTACCAAGAGACCCAGTACTTC
-	many	TRBV2	TRBJ1-2	CASSEAGAYGYTF	TGTGCCAGCAGTGAAGCAGGGGCGTATGGCTACACCTTC
TRBD1	few	TRBV29-1	TRBJ2-3	CSVGTGSGDTQYF	TGCAGCGTTGGGACAGGGTCCGGAGATACGCAGTATTTT
-	-	TRBV5-4	TRBJ1-1	CASSGWGENTEAFF	TGTGCCAGCAGTGGGTGGGGGGAGAACACTGAAGCTTTCTTT
-	-	TRBV19	TRBJ1-2	CASNTPRGSRDYGYTF	TGTGCCAGTAACACTCCCCGGGGTTCGAGAGACTATGGCTACACCTTC
TRBD1	-	TRBV13	TRBJ2-7	CASSLNRGYEQYF	TGTGCCAGCAGCTTAAACAGGGGATACGAGCAGTACTTC
TRBD1	-	TRBV28	TRBJ2-3	CASSLIPDRGSTSTDTQYF	TGTGCCAGCAGTTTAATCCCCGACAGGGGGAGTACTAGCACAGATACGCAGTATTTT
-	many	TRBV5-1	TRBJ2-3	CASSLGGADTQYF	TGCGCCAGCAGCTTGGGGGGCGCAGATACGCAGTATTTT
TRBD2	-	TRBV7-6	TRBJ2-1	CASSATSGSYNEQFF	TGTGCCAGCAGCGCGACTAGCGGGAGTTACAATGAGCAGTTCTTC
TRBD1	-	TRBV28	TRBJ2-6	CASSLGTEAYSGANVLTF	TGTGCCAGCAGCCTCGGGACAGAGGCCTACTCTGGGGCCAACGTCCTGACTTTC
TRBD2	-	TRBV7-2	TRBJ2-1	CASSLGLAGAVKEFF	TGTGCCAGCAGCTTAGGGCTAGCGGGGGCTGTAAAGGAGTTCTTC
TRBD2	-	TRBV28	TRBJ2-7	CASSLLVGLGSGRGYEQYF	TGTGCCAGCAGTTTACTGGTGGGTCTGGGTAGCGGGAGGGGATACGAGCAGTACTTC
-	-	TRBV5-1	TRBJ1-1	CASSPRAGISEAFF	TGCGCCAGCAGCCCCCGAGCGGGGATTTCTGAAGCTTTCTTT
-	-	TRBV28	TRBJ1-1	CASSRDISEAFF	TGTGCCAGCAGTCGGGACATCTCTGAAGCTTTCTTT
TRBD2	-	TRBV7-2	TRBJ2-5	CASSPRTSDQETQYF	TGTGCCAGCAGCCCCCGGACTAGCGACCAAGAGACCCAGTACTTC
-	-	TRBV7-8	TRBJ1-4	CASSARQSTNEKLFF	TGTGCCAGCAGCGCTCGACAGTCAACTAATGAAAAACTGTTTTTT